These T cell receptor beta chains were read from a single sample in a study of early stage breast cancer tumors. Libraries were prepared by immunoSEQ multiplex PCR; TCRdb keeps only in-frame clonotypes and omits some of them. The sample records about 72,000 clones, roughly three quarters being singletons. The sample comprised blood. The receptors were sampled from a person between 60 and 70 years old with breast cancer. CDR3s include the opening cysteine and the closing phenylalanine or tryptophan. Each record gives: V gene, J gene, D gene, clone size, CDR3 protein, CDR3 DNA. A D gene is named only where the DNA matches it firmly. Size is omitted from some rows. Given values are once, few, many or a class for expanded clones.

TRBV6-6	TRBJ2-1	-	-	CASSLTVQQFF	TGTGCCAGCAGTTTAACAGTTCAGCAGTTCTTC
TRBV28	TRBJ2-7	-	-	CASSLLEGTTYEQYF	TGTGCCAGCAGTTTACTAGAGGGGACAACCTACGAGCAGTACTTC
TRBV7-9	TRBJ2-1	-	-	CASNPGAGVPYNEQFF	TGTGCCAGCAACCCAGGGGCGGGAGTCCCTTACAATGAGCAGTTCTTC
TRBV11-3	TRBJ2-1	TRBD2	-	CASSLEGLEDNEQFF	TGTGCCAGCAGCTTAGAGGGACTAGAAGACAATGAGCAGTTCTTC
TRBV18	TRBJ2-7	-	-	CASSSGGVGYEQYF	TGTGCCAGCTCATCGGGGGGCGTGGGTTACGAGCAGTACTTC
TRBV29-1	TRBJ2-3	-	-	CSVASGTADTDTQYF	TGCAGCGTCGCCTCCGGGACTGCCGACACAGATACGCAGTATTTT
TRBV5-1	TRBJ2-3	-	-	CASSFDSTDTQYF	TGCGCCAGCAGCTTCGACAGCACAGATACGCAGTATTTT
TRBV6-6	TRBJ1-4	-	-	CASSYLGGVGEKLFF	TGTGCCAGCAGTTACCTCGGTGGTGTTGGTGAAAAACTGTTTTTT
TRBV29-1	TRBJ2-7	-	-	CSFSGARGEQYF	TGCAGCTTTAGCGGAGCCCGGGGCGAGCAGTACTTC
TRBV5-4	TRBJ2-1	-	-	CASSFEGPTGNEQFF	TGTGCCAGCAGCTTCGAGGGGCCCACCGGGAATGAGCAGTTCTTC
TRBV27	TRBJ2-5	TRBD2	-	CASYPSGRGTQYF	TGTGCCTCCTACCCTAGCGGGAGAGGGACCCAGTACTTC
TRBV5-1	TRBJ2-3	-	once	CASSLFNPNTDTQYF	TGCGCCAGCAGCTTGTTCAACCCGAACACAGATACGCAGTATTTT
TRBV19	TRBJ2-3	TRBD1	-	CATSQGVTSTDTQYF	TGTGCCACGAGCCAGGGGGTAACTAGCACAGATACGCAGTATTTT
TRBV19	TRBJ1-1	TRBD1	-	CASSGTGGGYAEAFF	TGTGCCAGTAGTGGGACAGGGGGCGGCTACGCTGAAGCTTTCTTT
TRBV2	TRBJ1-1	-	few	CASSEERGTEAFF	TGTGCCAGCAGTGAAGAGAGAGGAACTGAAGCTTTCTTT
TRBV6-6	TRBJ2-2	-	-	CASRAGGNTGELFF	TGTGCCAGCAGGGCCGGGGGCAACACCGGGGAGCTGTTTTTT
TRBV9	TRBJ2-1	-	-	CASSVGLLTYNEQFF	TGTGCCAGCAGCGTTGGGCTACTGACCTACAATGAGCAGTTCTTC
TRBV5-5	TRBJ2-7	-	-	CASSLEAAVFWEQYF	-
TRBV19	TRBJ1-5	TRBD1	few	CASSIGQGQFNQPQHF	TGTGCCAGTAGTATCGGCCAGGGACAGTTTAATCAGCCCCAGCATTTT
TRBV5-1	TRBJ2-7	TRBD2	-	CASSLGGLAGQNEQYF	TGCGCCAGCAGCTTGGGGGGACTAGCGGGACAAAACGAGCAGTACTTC
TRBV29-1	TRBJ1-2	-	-	CSARDGANYGYTF	TGCAGCGCCCGGGACGGTGCTAACTATGGCTACACCTTC
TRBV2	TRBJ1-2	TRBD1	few	CASGQGAGTF	TGTGCCAGTGGACAGGGGGCAGGCACCTTC
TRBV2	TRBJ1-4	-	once	CASSGGNEKLFF	TGTGCCAGCAGTGGGGGTAATGAAAAACTGTTTTTT
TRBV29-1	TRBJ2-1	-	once	CSVADNEQFF	TGCAGCGTTGCAGACAATGAGCAGTTCTTC
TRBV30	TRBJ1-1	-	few	CAWSDPPQGNTEAFF	TGTGCCTGGAGTGACCCCCCACAGGGGAACACTGAAGCTTTCTTT
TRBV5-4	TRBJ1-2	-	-	CASSTGRRVYDYGYTF	TGTGCCAGCAGCACAGGGAGGCGGGTCTATGACTATGGCTACACCTTC
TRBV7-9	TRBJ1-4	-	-	CASSSSPGRSYATNEKLFF	TGTGCCAGCAGCTCCTCACCAGGACGGTCCTATGCAACTAATGAAAAACTGTTTTTT